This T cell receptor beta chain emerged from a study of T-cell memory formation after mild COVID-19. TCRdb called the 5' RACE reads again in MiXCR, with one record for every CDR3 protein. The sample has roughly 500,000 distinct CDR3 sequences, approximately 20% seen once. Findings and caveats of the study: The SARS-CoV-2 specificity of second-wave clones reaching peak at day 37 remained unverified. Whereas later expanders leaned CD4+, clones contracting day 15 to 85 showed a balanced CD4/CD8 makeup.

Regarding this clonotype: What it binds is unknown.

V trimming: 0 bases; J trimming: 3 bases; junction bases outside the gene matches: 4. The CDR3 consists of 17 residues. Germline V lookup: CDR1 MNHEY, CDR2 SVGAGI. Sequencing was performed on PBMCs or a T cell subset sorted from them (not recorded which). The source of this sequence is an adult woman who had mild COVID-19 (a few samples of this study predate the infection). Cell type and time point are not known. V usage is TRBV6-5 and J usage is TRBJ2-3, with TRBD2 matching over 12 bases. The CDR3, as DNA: TGTGCCAGCAGTTACTCGACTAGCGGGAGCGGAACAGATACGCAGTATTTT. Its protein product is CASSYSTSGSGTDTQYF.